The 30 T cell receptor beta chains below come from one sample, sequenced in a study of blood T cell repertoires in COVID-19. Produced via immunoSEQ multiplex PCR; TCRdb's table is partial and in-frame only. The sample holds approximately 240,000 clones, around four fifths seen once. Sequencing used peripheral blood. The receptors come from a woman aged 55-69 years with active or convalescent COVID-19.

The V call is TRBV6-5, the J call TRBJ1-3; D call uncertain. This CDR3 has 14 amino acids. The V end was cut by 0 bases, the J end by 3 bases, with 6 bases between. Per the germline V gene, CDR1 is MNHEY and CDR2 is SVGAGI. The CDR3 sequence: CASSYSGSGNTIYF. The CDR3, as DNA: TGTGCCAGCAGTTACTCTGGGAGTGGAAACACCATATATTTT.

This chain links TRBV6-5 with TRBJ2-2, with 9 positions matching TRBD1. Germline V gene lookup returns CDR1 MNHEY and CDR2 SVGAGI. V shed 4 bases, J shed 4 bases, and the junction held 4 bases outside the gene matches. CDR3 length equals 15 residues. The CDR3 DNA is TGTGCCAGCAGTTCGGGACAGGGTGCCACCGGGGAGCTGTTTTTT. As protein: CASSSGQGATGELFF.

This clone appeared once. The CDR3 sequence: CATSEALSNQPQHF. In DNA, the CDR3 is TGTGCCACCAGTGAAGCCCTTAGCAATCAGCCCCAGCATTTT. This chain joins TRBV24-1 and TRBJ1-5, with no clear D. V lost 4 bases to trimming and J lost 0 bases, with 6 bases between them. Germline CDR1 reads KGHDR; CDR2 reads SFDVKD. The CDR3 loop spans 14 amino acids.

The chain employs TRBV10-3 and TRBJ1-5, with 8 bases lining up with TRBD1. The CDR3 loop spans 17 amino acids. From germline, CDR1 is ENHRY and CDR2 SYGVKD. V lost 0 bases and J lost 1; bases outside the gene matches: 5. CDR3 sequence: CAISESLQGASNQPQHF. DNA of the CDR3: TGTGCCATCAGTGAGTCGCTCCAGGGGGCGAGCAATCAGCCCCAGCATTTT.

The rearrangement joins TRBV12-3 or TRBV12-4 to TRBJ2-7; a weak D match, TRBD1 (5 bases). CDR3 length: 13 amino acids. Trimming took 9 bases from V and 5 from J, leaving 17 bases between them. The CDR3 sequence is CASSRGRADEQYF. CDR3 in DNA: TGTGCCAGTTCGAGAGGCAGGGCAGACGAGCAGTACTTC.

This clone was seen a few times. The J gene is TRBJ2-2, the V gene TRBV25-1; 7 bases map to TRBD1. This CDR3 comprises 14 residues. Germline CDR1 is MGHDK and CDR2 is SYGVNS. Trimming cost V 8 bases and J 2 bases; bases outside gene matches: 5. CDR3 in DNA: TGTGCCAGCCTCGGGACAGCTAACACCGGGGAGCTGTTTTTT. Translation: CASLGTANTGELFF.

The rearrangement uses TRBV19 and TRBJ1-5; possibly TRBD1 for D (6 bases). V was pared by 5 bases and J by 4 bases, with 12 bases between. The CDR3 contains 14 residues. Germline-derived CDR1 and CDR2 are LNHDA and SQIVND (reference sequence). The DNA of the CDR3 is TGTGCCAGTAGTGCTCCAGGGACAAATCAGCCCCAGCATTTT. This sequence encodes CASSAPGTNQPQHF.

This sequence joins TRBV18 and TRBJ1-5, with D possibly TRBD1 on 6 matching bases. Trimming stripped 3 bases from V and 4 bases from J, with 13 bases between. The CDR3 spans 15 residues. CDR1 and CDR2 from the germline V gene are KGHSH and LQKENI. The CDR3 DNA is TGTGCCAGCTCACCTGAGCAGGGGCGAAATCAGCCCCAGCATTTT. It encodes CASSPEQGRNQPQHF.

CDR3 protein: CSAQTGVAQHF. The CDR3 region has the DNA TGCAGTGCCCAGACAGGGGTAGCCCAGCATTTT. The rearrangement joins TRBV20-1 to TRBJ1-5, with 8 bases fitting TRBD1. V dropped 6 bases and J dropped 11; count of bases not matched to a gene: 6. Germline V gene lookup returns CDR1 DFQATT and CDR2 SNEGSKA (reference sequence). The CDR3 loop spans 11 amino acids.

J is TRBJ2-2 and V is TRBV5-4, with TRBD1 matching 7 bases. The J segment lost 0 bases and the V segment lost 0 bases, leaving 2 bases of the junction unmatched. The germline V gene has CDR1 SGHNT and CDR2 YYREEE (reference sequence). This CDR3 has 16 amino acids. Here the CDR3 reads CASSLGQGANTGELFF. In DNA form, the CDR3 reads TGTGCCAGCAGCTTGGGTCAGGGGGCGAACACCGGGGAGCTGTTTTTT.

The chain uses TRBV11-2 and TRBJ2-1, with D hard to call. The V end was cut by 0 bases, the J end by 2 bases, with 14 bases between. CDR1 is SGHAT and CDR2 is FQNNGV in the germline V gene. The CDR3 has 17 amino acids. This CDR3 reads CASSLDQLASAYNEQFF. The CDR3 DNA is TGTGCCAGCAGCTTAGATCAGTTAGCAAGCGCCTACAATGAGCAGTTCTTC.

This sequence joins TRBV5-6 and TRBJ2-1, with D perhaps TRBD1 (6 bases). Germline-derived CDR1 and CDR2 are SGHDT and YYEEEE. CDR3 length: 12 amino acids. The V end lost 5 bases, the J end lost 12 bases, and 15 bases lay between the germline ends. CDR3 bases: TGTGCCAGCAGTTCCGACAGGTTCGGGCAGTTCTTC. Translated: CASSSDRFGQFF.

The chain employs TRBV3-1 (or the pseudogene TRBV3-2) and TRBJ2-1; 7 bases agree with TRBD2. Trimming cost V 3 bases and J 5 bases; bases outside gene matches: 13. Germline V gene data show CDR1 as LGHDT and CDR2 as YNNKEL (reference sequence). CDR3 size: 17 residues. The CDR3 here is CASSQFEGAGVNNEQFF. The DNA for the CDR3 is TGTGCCAGCAGCCAGTTTGAGGGCGCGGGAGTTAACAATGAGCAGTTCTTC.

V is TRBV28 and J is TRBJ2-5; 7 bases map to TRBD2. In germline, CDR1 is MDHEN, CDR2 SYDVKM. V shed 6 bases and J 5 bases; nucleotides not matched to a gene: 12. The CDR3 consists of 15 residues. CDR3 in amino acids: CASSKSASGGETQYF. The CDR3 DNA is TGTGCCAGCAGCAAAAGCGCTAGCGGAGGGGAGACCCAGTACTTC.

V and J are TRBV19 and TRBJ1-3, with 10 nucleotides matching TRBD1. The V and J ends lost 3 bases and 2 bases, in that order; junction bases with no gene match: 4. The CDR3 loop spans 16 amino acids. From germline, CDR1 is LNHDA and CDR2 SQIVND (reference sequence). DNA for the CDR3: TGTGCCAGTAGTATCGATGACAGGGGGCCTGGAAACACCATATATTTT. Its translation is CASSIDDRGPGNTIYF.

The chain has TRBV28 and TRBJ2-6; D may be TRBD1 (5 bases). CDR3 length: 15 residues. Between the trimmed V and J ends, which lost 5 bases and 1 base, there was a span of 9 bases. Germline lookup yields CDR1 MDHEN and CDR2 SYDVKM. The CDR3: CASSLRVSGANVLTF. In DNA, the CDR3 is TGTGCCAGCAGTCTCAGGGTTTCTGGGGCCAACGTCCTGACTTTC.

The genes are TRBV4-2 and TRBJ2-3; tentatively, D is TRBD2 (6 bases). Trimming left V 6 bases short and J 2 bases short, with 18 bases between. The CDR3 sequence is 16 residues long. Germline V gene data show CDR1 as LGHNA and CDR2 as YNFKEQ. The CDR3 here is CASSLGPAGTTDTQYF. The CDR3 bases are TGTGCCAGCAGTCTGGGTCCAGCGGGTACCACAGATACGCAGTATTTT.

The CDR3 DNA sequence: TGTGCCAGCAGCCTGGGACAGAAATTAGATACGCAGTATTTT. This gives the protein CASSLGQKLDTQYF. The chain carries TRBV14 and TRBJ2-3; TRBD1 aligns across 7 bases. Germline V gene sequence: CDR1 SGHDN, CDR2 FVKESK. The CDR3 consists of 14 residues. V shed 4 bases, J shed 5 bases, and the junction held 6 bases outside the gene matches.

This rearrangement joins TRBV5-6 to TRBJ1-2; D possibly corresponds to TRBD1 (5 bases). Trimming removed 4 bases from V and 0 bases from J, with 16 bases in between. The CDR3 totals 16 residues. Germline CDR1 SGHDT, CDR2 YYEEEE. CDR3 bases: TGTGCCAGCAGCGTGGGCAGGGATTGGGCTAACTATGGCTACACCTTC. It is translated as CASSVGRDWANYGYTF.

The chain links TRBV29-1 to TRBJ1-5; no firm D call. The CDR3 is 13 residues long. The V end lost 4 bases, the J end lost 9 bases, and 16 bases lay between the germline ends. The germline gives CDR1 SQVTM, CDR2 ANQGSEA. The DNA of the CDR3 is TGCAGCGTTGTCGGACCCGGAGGGTGGCCCCAGCATTTT. Its translation: CSVVGPGGWPQHF.

V usage is TRBV12-3 or TRBV12-4 and J usage is TRBJ1-1; D is unclear. Between the trimmed V and J ends, which lost 6 bases and 9 bases, there was a span of 14 bases. The CDR3 length is 12 residues. CDR3 sequence: CASSLNSGKAFF. In nucleotides, the CDR3 is TGTGCCAGCAGCCTGAACTCCGGTAAAGCTTTCTTT.

The J gene is TRBJ1-5, the V gene TRBV19; 7 bases agree with TRBD1. This CDR3 has 15 residues. V trimming: 5 bases; J trimming: 4 bases; junction bases outside the gene matches: 8. The germline V gene encodes CDR1 LNHDA and CDR2 SQIVND (reference sequence). The CDR3 region has the DNA TGTGCCAGTAGTGACCAGACAGGGCTTAATCAGCCCCAGCATTTT. Residues: CASSDQTGLNQPQHF.

This sequence joins TRBV13 and TRBJ1-5; D not certain. V was trimmed by 5 bases and J by 1 base, leaving 12 bases between them. Per germline, CDR1 PRHDT and CDR2 FYEKMQ (reference sequence). CDR3 length: 15 residues. This CDR3 reads CASSTAGESNQPQHF. The CDR3 DNA reads TGTGCCAGCAGCACCGCTGGGGAGAGCAATCAGCCCCAGCATTTT. The whole variable domain, remainder taken from reference TRBV13 and TRBJ1-5, is AAGVIQSPRHLIKEKRETATLKCYPIPRHDTVYWYQQGPGQDPQFLISFYEKMQSDKGSIPDRFSAQQFSDYHSELNMSSLELGDSALYFCASSTAGESNQPQHFGDGTRLSIL.

V and J are TRBV6-2 or TRBV6-3 and TRBJ1-1; D gene unclear. The V gene's germline CDR1 is MNHEY and CDR2 SVGEGT. The CDR3 sequence is 14 residues long. V lost 2 bases and J lost 1, with 8 bases in between. CDR3 protein: CASSYGLGNTEAFF. The CDR3 DNA sequence: TGTGCCAGCAGTTACGGGCTGGGGAACACTGAAGCTTTCTTT.

V and J are TRBV3-1 (or the pseudogene TRBV3-2) and TRBJ2-5; 10 bases fit TRBD2. The CDR3 contains 13 residues. The germline V gene encodes CDR1 LGHDT and CDR2 YNNKEL (reference sequence). Losses at the gene ends were 6 bases for V and 5 bases for J; bases not matched to a gene: 3. In DNA form, the CDR3 reads TGTGCCAGCAGGCAGACTAGCGGGGAGACCCAGTACTTC. This encodes CASRQTSGETQYF.

The V gene is TRBV2, the J gene TRBJ2-7, with TRBD2 as a possible D gene (6 bases). Germline CDR1 and CDR2: SNHLY and FYNNEI. This CDR3 contains 15 residues. V dropped 2 bases and J dropped 1 base, with 12 bases sitting between them. CDR3: CASSEIWDSSYEQYF. In nucleotides, the CDR3 is TGTGCCAGCAGTGAAATTTGGGACTCTTCCTACGAGCAGTACTTC.

The chain couples TRBV21-1 to TRBJ1-2. TRBV21-1 is classified as a pseudogene. The CDR3 spans 17 residues. DNA for the CDR3: TGTGCCAGCAAGCGAGTCTGGGTGTCGGGAAACGGCTATGGCTACACCTTC. Its translation is CASKRVWVSGNGYGYTF.

V and J are TRBV6-5 and TRBJ1-2; 7 bases align to TRBD1. CDR1 and CDR2 from the germline V gene are MNHEY and SVGAGI. The J segment lost 1 base and the V segment lost 11 bases, leaving 10 bases of the junction unmatched. The CDR3 runs to 14 residues. CDR3 nucleotide sequence: TGTGCCCACCGGGGGCACAGGGGTAACTATGGCTACACCTTC. Translation: CAHRGHRGNYGYTF.

This clone was counted once. The CDR3 is CASSRRLAGGRSIETQYF. The CDR3, as DNA: TGTGCCAGTAGTAGGAGACTAGCGGGGGGGCGGTCGATAGAGACCCAGTACTTC. The chain combines TRBV19 with TRBJ2-5, with TRBD2 identical over 14 bases. Germline-derived CDR1 and CDR2 are LNHDA and SQIVND (reference sequence). The CDR3 extends over 18 amino acids. Trimming cost V 4 bases and J 4 bases; bases outside gene matches: 11.

The chain combines TRBV7-9 with TRBJ2-3; possibly TRBD1 for D (5 bases). The CDR3 runs to 16 residues. V lost 4 bases and J 0 bases, leaving 14 bases between the germline ends. CDR1 is SEHNR and CDR2 is FQNEAQ in the germline V gene (reference sequence). CDR3 residues: CASSSQGFPSTDTQYF. The DNA for the CDR3 is TGTGCCAGCAGCTCCCAGGGCTTTCCTAGCACAGATACGCAGTATTTT. Full variable domain (outside the CDR3, taken from reference TRBV7-9 and TRBJ2-3): DTGVSQNPRHKITKRGQNVTFRCDPISEHNRLYWYRQTLGQGPEFLTYFQNEAQLEKSRLLSDRFSAERPKGSFSTLEIQRTEQGDSAMYLCASSSQGFPSTDTQYFGPGTRLTVL.